One and the same sample provided the 2 T cell receptor beta chains below, sequenced in a study of preoperative IRX-2 immunotherapy in early breast cancer (dated by TCRdb to between 2018 and 2020). The library was made by the immunoSEQ multiplex PCR assay. This is the immuneACCESS table as TCRdb keeps it, with only in-frame sequences that have V and J called. A part of the clones is gone; compared with another copy, unresolved V genes explain less than half, and the rest is unexplained. The sample records 35,000 to 50,000 clones, approximately 95% of which are singletons. About 1.6% of the sample comes from the top ten. This sample's treatment or condition label indicates: preoperative locoregional IRX-2 cytokine immunotherapy. Sequencing was performed on tumor tissue, taken after IRX-2 immunotherapy. The receptors originated from a human donor with breast cancer.

The gene calls are TRBV15 and TRBJ2-3; D might be TRBD1 (5 bases). CDR3 length: 15 residues. Germline loops: CDR1 LNHNV, CDR2 YYDKDF (reference sequence). V shed 0 bases and J shed 3 bases, with 10 bases lying between them. Here the CDR3 reads CATSREQGSTDTQYF. In DNA form, the CDR3 reads TGTGCCACCAGCAGAGAGCAGGGAAGTACAGATACGCAGTATTTT.

The V and J genes are TRBV10-1 and TRBJ1-5; 9 positions match TRBD1. CDR1 and CDR2 from the germline V gene are WNHNN and SYGVQD (reference sequence). The V gene end was trimmed by 4 bases and the J gene end by 3 bases; junction bases not matched to a gene: 13. This CDR3 region has 18 residues. The CDR3 coding sequence is TGCGCCAGCAGTGCGGTCGGACAGGGGACAACCATCAATCAGCCCCAGCATTTT. It codes for CASSAVGQGTTINQPQHF.